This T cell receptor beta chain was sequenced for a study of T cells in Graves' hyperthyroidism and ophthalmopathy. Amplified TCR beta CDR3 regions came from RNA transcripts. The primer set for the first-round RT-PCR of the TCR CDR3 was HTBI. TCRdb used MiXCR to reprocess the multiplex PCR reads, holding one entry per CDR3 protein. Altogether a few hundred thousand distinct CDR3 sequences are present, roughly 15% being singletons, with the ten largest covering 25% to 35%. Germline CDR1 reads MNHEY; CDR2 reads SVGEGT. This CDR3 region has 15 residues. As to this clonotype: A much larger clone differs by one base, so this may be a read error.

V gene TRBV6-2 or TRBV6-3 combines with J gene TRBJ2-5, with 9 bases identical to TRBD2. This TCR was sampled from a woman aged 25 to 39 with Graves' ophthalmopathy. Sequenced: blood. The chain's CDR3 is CASSSSGTWGEAQYF. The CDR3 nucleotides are TGTGCCAGCAGCTCTAGCGGGACGTGGGGAGAGGCCCAGTACTTC.